The present T cell receptor beta chain was sequenced within a study of blood T cells in healthy people across ages. The overall study: Through template switching, about one barcoded beta molecule was captured per two T cells, as measured in model experiments.

General study results and limits: Estimated diversity, derived from one million T cells, was regarded as an underestimate.

In the case of this clonotype: As yet, its antigen is unknown.

The second PCR ran about 6 to 12 cycles with a sample-barcoded 5' primer and J-beta primers. TCRdb re-analysed the 5' RACE reads in MiXCR, keeping a single row per CDR3 protein. The sample contains 1,300,000 or so distinct CDR3 sequences, roughly 60% of which appear only once. The material sequenced was blood. The origin of this receptor is a man between 18 and 35 years old in good health.

The CDR3 protein is CASTPGWRDNKYNEQFF. The CDR3 nucleotides read TGTGCCAGCACGCCAGGGTGGAGGGACAATAAGTACAATGAGCAGTTCTTC. The chain employs TRBV6-1 and TRBJ2-1; D is tentatively TRBD1 or TRBD2 (6 bases each). This CDR3 comprises 17 residues. Trimming shortened V by 7 bases and J by 4 bases, and 23 bases separated the two germline ends. Germline V lookup: CDR1 MNHNS, CDR2 SASEGT.